These T cell receptor beta chains were read from a single sample in a study of T cell repertoires in ileal Crohn's disease. Some clones are missing from TCRdb's copy, which holds only in-frame ones; the method was immunoSEQ multiplex PCR. The profile shows under 6,500 clones, roughly 82% of them singletons. Sequencing was done on a sample of ileal tissue. Receptors were obtained from an adult with Crohn's disease. CDR3s include the opening cysteine and the closing phenylalanine or tryptophan. Fields, in order: V gene, J gene, clone size, D gene, CDR3 DNA, CDR3 protein. D genes are given only for firm matches. Where a row states a size, it is once, few, many or the class of an expanded clone; other rows omit it.

TRBV30	TRBJ1-2	few	-	TGTGCCTGGAGTCCCGGTCACACCTTC	CAWSPGHTF
TRBV7-8	TRBJ2-7	-	-	TGTGCCAGCAGCTTCCAGACAAACTACGAGCAGTACTTC	CASSFQTNYEQYF
TRBV5-4	TRBJ1-4	large	TRBD1	TGTGCCAGCAGCATACAGGGGGCAGATGAAAAACTGTTTTTT	CASSIQGADEKLFF
TRBV4-3	TRBJ2-3	once	-	TGCGCCAGCAGCCAAGATAAAGCATTCTCGGATACGCAGTATTTT	CASSQDKAFSDTQYF
TRBV7-8	TRBJ1-5	-	-	TGTGCCAGCAGCCCCCGTCCGGGAGGGGATCAGCCCCAGCATTTT	CASSPRPGGDQPQHF
TRBV28	TRBJ1-1	-	TRBD1	TGTGCCAGCAGTGGACAGGTTAAGATTGAAGCTTTCTTT	CASSGQVKIEAFF
TRBV4-3	TRBJ2-2	few	-	TGCGCCAGCAGCCAGTCCCAGGGCTTTTCCGGGGAGCTGTTTTTT	CASSQSQGFSGELFF
TRBV5-1	TRBJ2-7	-	-	TGCGCCAGCAGCTTGGCCTCAGGGCTGATGAACGAGCAGTACTTC	CASSLASGLMNEQYF
TRBV9	TRBJ1-5	-	-	TGTGCCAGCAGCGTAGTGCCCGCCGGGCCCCAGCATTTT	CASSVVPAGPQHF
TRBV4-2	TRBJ2-1	-	TRBD2	TGTGCCAGCAGCCTGGATGGCACTAGCGGGAGTTTTGAGCAGTTCTTC	CASSLDGTSGSFEQFF
TRBV15	TRBJ2-7	-	-	TGTGCCACCAGCAGAGATTATCGCTCCTACGAGCAGTACTTC	CATSRDYRSYEQYF
TRBV5-1	TRBJ1-1	-	-	TGCGCCAGCAGCCCCTTCGGAGGGAGGTCCACTGAAGCTTTCTTT	CASSPFGGRSTEAFF